Following are 19 T cell receptor beta chains from one sample sequenced in a study of vaccination and CD4 T cells after COVID-19. The assay that was used to sequence DNA from cultured CD4+ T cells was the Oncomine TCR Beta short-read assay. In TCRdb, the PCR reads were re-called with MiXCR into one record per CDR3 protein. The sample shows around 4,500 distinct CDR3 sequences, around 62% of them seen only once. Their antigens are not known. Treatment in this sample: roughly 10-day PBMC culture with coronavirus spike peptide pools or control peptides (ViraFEST assay). Ahead of the COVID-19 pandemic (2011-2018), the CD4+ T cells of the unexposed donor were collected. Input material: CD4+ T cells from blood, cultured in vitro. The receptors were gathered from a human donor in good health.

V is TRBV7-2 and J is TRBJ1-5, with TRBD1 matching over 7 bases. Trimming removed 5 bases from V and 3 bases from J; junction bases left unmatched: 4. CDR1 SGHTA and CDR2 FQGNSA come from the germline V gene. The CDR3 sequence is 14 residues long. The CDR3, as DNA: TGTGCCAGCAGCAGGGACAGACTCAATCAGCCCCAGCATTTT. It codes for CASSRDRLNQPQHF.

The V gene is TRBV28, the J gene TRBJ1-1; possibly TRBD1 for D (6 bases). Germline lookup yields CDR1 MDHEN and CDR2 SYDVKM. The CDR3 is 15 amino acids. Between the trimmed V and J ends, which lost 6 bases and 0 bases, there was a span of 14 bases. CDR3 coding DNA: TGTGCCAGCAGCCAGGACAGAGGCCTGAACACTGAAGCTTTCTTT. Its protein product is CASSQDRGLNTEAFF.

This clonotype occurred once. DNA for the CDR3: TGTGCCTGGAAATATGGGGCGGAGGGGGCTTTCTTT. Residues: CAWKYGAEGAFF. The chain joins TRBV30 to TRBJ1-1; D is possibly TRBD1 (5 bases). V lost 4 bases and J 11 bases, leaving 17 bases between the germline ends. This CDR3 region has 12 residues. Looked up from germline, CDR1 is GTSNPN and CDR2 is SVGIG (reference sequence).

The chain couples TRBV20-1 to TRBJ1-5, with D perhaps TRBD1 (5 bases). The germline V gene has CDR1 DFQATT and CDR2 SNEGSKA (reference sequence). Trimming cost V 0 bases and J 9 bases, with 9 bases left between them. The CDR3 spans 12 residues. CDR3 loop: CSARDTGGPQHF. The CDR3 nucleotides are TGCAGTGCTAGAGATACGGGGGGGCCCCAGCATTTT.

This clonotype was observed a single time. The gene calls are TRBV6-1 and TRBJ1-5; 7 bases are a match to TRBD1. V lost 6 bases, J lost 0 bases, and 2 bases stayed unmatched. Germline assignment: CDR1 MNHNS and CDR2 SASEGT. The CDR3 totals 14 residues. The CDR3 here is CASRGTVSNQPQHF. The CDR3 nucleotides are TGTGCCAGCAGAGGGACAGTTAGCAATCAGCCCCAGCATTTT.

The rearrangement links TRBV10-2 to TRBJ1-6, with 7 bases lining up with TRBD1. The CDR3 extends over 13 amino acids. In germline, CDR1 is WSHSY, CDR2 SAAADI. The CDR3 DNA is TGCGCTATGACAGGGAGTACCAATTCACCCCTCCACTTT. Protein product: CAMTGSTNSPLHF.

This clonotype was counted between two and nine times. The V gene is TRBV6-5, the J gene TRBJ2-5, with 10 bases fitting TRBD2. Germline CDR1 MNHEY, CDR2 SVGAGI. The CDR3 loop spans 17 amino acids. V lost 4 bases, J lost 5 bases, and 13 bases stayed unmatched. CDR3 loop: CASSSPEREGLRETQYF. CDR3 DNA: TGTGCCAGCAGTTCACCCGAGCGGGAGGGCCTACGGGAGACCCAGTACTTC.

The V and J genes are TRBV20-1 and TRBJ2-5; a possible D gene is TRBD1 (6 bases). Trimming removed 2 bases at V and 1 base at J, with 11 bases between. Germline assignment: CDR1 DFQATT and CDR2 SNEGSKA (reference sequence). The length of the CDR3 is 14 residues. This chain's CDR3 is CSARTGKVQETQYF. DNA of the CDR3: TGCAGTGCTAGAACAGGGAAGGTCCAAGAGACCCAGTACTTC.

The CDR3 protein is CASSYGRVGAGTDTQYF. In DNA form, the CDR3 reads TGTGCCAGCAGTTACGGGAGAGTGGGGGCCGGCACAGATACGCAGTATTTT. This chain uses TRBV6-5 with TRBJ2-3; maybe TRBD1 (6 bases). The CDR3 sequence is 17 residues long. Germline V gene sequence: CDR1 MNHEY, CDR2 SVGAGI. The V end was cut by 2 bases, the J end by 1 base, with 16 bases between.

The V gene is TRBV20-1, the J gene TRBJ2-5; 11 bases map to TRBD2. Looked up from germline, CDR1 is DFQATT and CDR2 is SNEGSKA (reference sequence). The trim removed 6 bases at V and 5 bases at J, leaving 2 bases unmatched. The CDR3 runs 12 residues. CDR3 nucleotide sequence: TGCAGTGCCAGGACTAGCGGGGAGACCCAGTACTTC. Protein: CSARTSGETQYF.

The rearrangement joins TRBV7-8 to TRBJ1-6; a possible D gene is TRBD1 (5 bases). Germline loops: CDR1 SGHVS, CDR2 FQNEAQ. V was trimmed by 5 bases and J by 10 bases, leaving 12 bases between them. The CDR3 sequence is 13 residues long. The chain's CDR3 is CASSGSGGSPLHF. DNA for the CDR3: TGTGCCAGCAGCGGAAGTGGGGGATCACCCCTCCACTTT.

The chain carries TRBV12-3 or TRBV12-4 and TRBJ1-2, with a tentative D call TRBD1 (5 bases). V was clipped by 2 bases and J by 8 bases, with 15 bases between them. The CDR3 length is 14 residues. CDR3 DNA: TGTGCCAGCAGTTTAATCCAGGGTACTGGGGGCTACACCTTC. Translating it yields CASSLIQGTGGYTF.

The rearrangement joins TRBV6-1 to TRBJ2-2; D is ambiguous. Germline CDR1 reads MNHNS; CDR2 reads SASEGT. This CDR3 spans 12 amino acids. The V and J ends lost 2 bases and 7 bases respectively, with 5 bases between them. As DNA, the CDR3 is TGTGCCAGCAGTGAATGGAACGGGGAGCTGTTTTTT. Protein product: CASSEWNGELFF.

The chain has TRBV4-3 and TRBJ1-2, with D maybe TRBD1 (5 bases). The CDR3 has 16 amino acids. The germline V and J ends were trimmed by 0 bases and 1 base, with 12 bases remaining between them. Per germline, CDR1 LGHNA and CDR2 YSLEER. In DNA form, the CDR3 reads TGCGCCAGCAGCCAAGAAGGTTGGGGGATTAACTATGGCTACACCTTC. Translating gives CASSQEGWGINYGYTF.

The gene calls are TRBV11-2 and TRBJ2-1; tentative D call: TRBD2 (5 bases). The germline gives CDR1 SGHAT, CDR2 FQNNGV. Trimming stripped 5 bases from V and 11 bases from J, with 13 bases between. This CDR3 is built from 12 residues. Here the CDR3 reads CASSQDSSKQFF. The CDR3 DNA sequence: TGTGCCAGCAGCCAGGACTCTTCTAAGCAGTTCTTC.

The genes are TRBV10-3 and TRBJ2-1, with 7 bases identical to TRBD2. CDR3 length equals 15 residues. The trim removed 6 bases at V and 6 bases at J, leaving 11 bases unmatched. The germline V gene has CDR1 ENHRY and CDR2 SYGVKD. The CDR3 here is CAIRPPPPGGNEQFF. The CDR3 coding sequence is TGTGCCATCAGACCTCCCCCACCGGGAGGCAATGAGCAGTTCTTC.

This chain joins TRBV20-1 and TRBJ2-3, with a possible D match to TRBD2 (6 bases). Germline lookup yields CDR1 DFQATT and CDR2 SNEGSKA (reference sequence). The CDR3 contains 15 residues. Trimming stripped 6 bases from V and 0 bases from J, with 16 bases between. CDR3 DNA: TGCAGTGCCTCCCCGCTAGCGACTAGCACAGATACGCAGTATTTT. It codes for CSASPLATSTDTQYF.

Written as DNA, the CDR3 is TGTGCCAGCAGTGCGCAGACCAGCACAGATACGCAGTATTTT. This gives the protein CASSAQTSTDTQYF. V and J are TRBV6-4 and TRBJ2-3, with D uncertain. CDR1 and CDR2 from the germline V gene are MRHNA and SNTAGT. This CDR3 contains 14 residues. V was clipped by 4 bases and J by 0 bases, with 8 bases between them.

The V and J genes are TRBV23-1 and TRBJ2-2; D not resolved. TRBV23-1 is filed as an ORF, its function uncertain. V was clipped by 3 bases and J by 3 bases, with 8 bases between them. This CDR3 is built from 14 residues. Written as DNA, the CDR3 is TGCGCCAGCAGTCACAGAGCCTACACCGGGGAGCTGTTTTTT. Translated: CASSHRAYTGELFF.